This T cell receptor beta chain was obtained from a study of blood T cell repertoires in COVID-19. The assay was immunoSEQ multiplex PCR, and TCRdb's table has in-frame clones only and misses some. The sample consists of 30,000 to 40,000 clones, 86% of them appearing once. The germline V gene has CDR1 MNHNS and CDR2 SASEGT. The CDR3 has 15 residues. The germline V and J ends were trimmed by 10 bases and 0 bases, with 13 bases remaining between them. The sample consisted of peripheral blood. The chain recombines TRBV6-1 with TRBJ1-6; no reliable D call. The receptor comes from a woman aged 80 or older with active or convalescent COVID-19. DNA of the CDR3: TGTGCCACCGGAGAAAGGAGCTCCTATAATTCACCCCTCCACTTT. It codes for CATGERSSYNSPLHF.